The 31 T cell receptor beta chains presented below share a single source sample, sequenced in a study of blood T cells in healthy people across ages. A second PCR, run for about 7 to 12 cycles, used a sample-barcoded 5' primer plus a J-beta primer mix. In TCRdb, the 5' RACE reads were re-called with MiXCR into one record per CDR3 protein. Of 850,000 or so distinct CDR3 sequences detected, roughly 26% appear once; the ten largest clones hold 15% to 20%. The sequenced sample was blood. These receptors were obtained from a woman of 80 years or more in good health.

The table lists this clonotype with many counts. The rearrangement uses TRBV30 and TRBJ1-2; D is unresolved. V lost 4 bases, J lost 4 bases, and 10 bases lay in between. Germline-derived CDR1 and CDR2 are GTSNPN and SVGIG (reference sequence). The CDR3 is made up of 12 amino acids. CDR3 DNA sequence: TGTGCCTGGAAGGTCTGGGTCTATGGCTACACCTTC. This encodes CAWKVWVYGYTF.

A remark on this clonotype: Possible read error: a much larger clone is one base away. V and J are TRBV20-1 and TRBJ2-5, with 7 bases lining up with TRBD2. The J segment lost 11 bases and the V segment lost 6 bases, leaving 9 bases of the junction unmatched. The CDR3 covers 11 residues. Germline loops: CDR1 DFQATT, CDR2 SNEGSKA (reference sequence). The CDR3 DNA is TGCAGTGCCAAGACTAGCCGTGAGCAGTACTTC. Residues: CSAKTSREQYF.

In the case of this clonotype: Since the CDR3 does not end with the conserved phenylalanine or tryptophan, this likely comes from a read error. It is unclear where the CDR3 begins or ends on the DNA, so no DNA is shown, and the CDR3 is as TCRdb lists it. The CDR3 sequence is CRGGDGGMSSSS. The chain recombines TRBV20-1 with TRBJ2-1; no check of the table's D call, TRBD1, against the DNA was made. Germline CDR1 DFQATT, CDR2 SNEGSKA (reference sequence). The CDR3 has 12 amino acids, counting both end residues.

This clonotype was observed a few times. The chain couples TRBV20-1 to TRBJ1-4; TRBD1 matches at 9 bases. Germline CDR1 is DFQATT and CDR2 is SNEGSKA (reference sequence). V was pared by 6 bases and J by 7 bases, with 6 bases of the junction left unmatched. The CDR3 runs 13 residues. The CDR3 DNA follows: TGCAGTGCCCCAGGACAGGGGTTTGAAAAACTGTTTTTT. It yields the protein CSAPGQGFEKLFF.

This chain uses TRBV18 with TRBJ2-3; TRBD2 is a possible D gene (7 bases). The CDR3 spans 16 residues. The V end lost 3 bases, the J end lost 3 bases, and 16 bases lay between the germline ends. The germline V gene has CDR1 KGHSH and CDR2 LQKENI. The CDR3 spells CASSPSGGQWTDTQYF. CDR3 in DNA: TGTGCCAGCTCACCTTCCGGGGGGCAGTGGACAGATACGCAGTATTTT.

In its sample, this clonotype was seen a few times. The V call is TRBV19, the J call TRBJ2-3; D is possibly TRBD1 (6 bases). This CDR3 is 14 amino acids long. CDR1 LNHDA and CDR2 SQIVND come from the germline V gene (reference sequence). V was cut by 10 bases and J by 0 bases, with 14 bases left in between. The CDR3 reads CATHRDTSTDTQYF. CDR3 nucleotide sequence: TGTGCCACCCACCGGGACACGAGCACAGATACGCAGTATTTT.

To note about this clonotype: Since a much larger clone is just one base distant, this may be a read error. The rearrangement joins TRBV20-1 to TRBJ2-7; possibly TRBD1 for D (5 bases). CDR3 size: 12 residues. The germline V gene has CDR1 DFQATT and CDR2 SNEGSKA (reference sequence). CDR3 loop: CRARPRGSEQYF. CDR3 nucleotide sequence: TGCAGGGCTAGACCTAGGGGCAGTGAGCAGTACTTC.

This clonotype has more than one count but fewer than ten. A much larger clone lies one base from this, so it may be a read error. V and J are TRBV7-2 and TRBJ2-1, with D maybe TRBD1 (5 bases). TRBJ2-7 matches the DNA end more closely, so the J call is doubtful. The CDR3 is 16 residues long. Germline lookup yields CDR1 SGHTA and CDR2 FQGNSA. The CDR3, as DNA: TGTGCCAGCAGCTTAAGGGGCCTTAGCTCCTACAATGAGCAGTACTTC. It translates to CASSLRGLSSYNEQYF.

This sequence joins TRBV6-5 and TRBJ1-5; perhaps TRBD1 as D (6 bases). The length of the CDR3 is 14 residues. Looked up from germline, CDR1 is MNHEY and CDR2 is SVGAGI. V shed 4 bases and J shed 3 bases, with 10 bases lying between them. The DNA for the CDR3 is TGTGCCAGCAGTTCGGACAGCTTCAATCAGCCCCAGCATTTT. Amino acid sequence: CASSSDSFNQPQHF.

Many counts were recorded for this clonotype. J is TRBJ2-3 and V is TRBV2; 10 nucleotides line up with TRBD1. CDR1 is SNHLY and CDR2 is FYNNEI in the germline V gene. There are 15 residues in the CDR3. J gave up 0 bases and V 10 bases, and 7 bases lay outside the gene matches. The CDR3 sequence is CATEDRGRSTDTQYF. The CDR3, as DNA: TGTGCCACCGAGGACAGGGGGAGAAGCACAGATACGCAGTATTTT.

This clonotype has more than one count but fewer than ten. Since a much larger clone is just one base distant, this may be a read error. V gene TRBV7-2 combines with J gene TRBJ2-1; D is uncertain. The CDR3 sequence is 16 residues long. Per germline, CDR1 SGHTA and CDR2 FQGNSA. CDR3 protein: CAGSFTALRSYNEQFF. DNA of the CDR3: TGTGCCGGCAGCTTCACAGCCCTTCGGTCCTACAATGAGCAGTTCTTC.

Many counts were recorded for this clonotype. The chain links TRBV12-3 or TRBV12-4 to TRBJ1-1, with 9 bases fitting TRBD1. V lost 5 bases to trimming and J lost 3 bases; unmatched junction nucleotides: 4. CDR3 size: 14 residues. In nucleotides, the CDR3 is TGTGCCAGCAGTAGCCGGGACAGGGACACTGAAGCTTTCTTT. Translated: CASSSRDRDTEAFF.

The chain couples TRBV20-1 to TRBJ2-5; 7 bases match TRBD2. The CDR3 has 12 amino acids. J was trimmed by 4 bases and V by 4 bases; bases with no gene match: 3. Germline CDR1 DFQATT, CDR2 SNEGSKA (reference sequence). CDR3 sequence: CSATRLAETQYF. For the CDR3, the DNA is TGCAGTGCTACTCGACTAGCAGAGACCCAGTACTTC.

In DNA, the CDR3 is TGTGCCAGCAGCCCCCGGGGAGGGCCAGATACGCAGTATTTT. Its protein is CASSPRGGPDTQYF. V is TRBV14 and J is TRBJ2-3, with 7 bases aligning to TRBD2. Germline CDR1 SGHDN, CDR2 FVKESK. V lost 4 bases to trimming and J lost 4 bases; unmatched junction nucleotides: 5. The CDR3 has 14 amino acids.

This clonotype was observed a few times. In this CDR3 the conserved last residue, phenylalanine or tryptophan, is missing, so a read error is likely. This chain links TRBV6-2 or TRBV6-3 with TRBJ2-1; D assignment may be TRBD1 or TRBD2 (5 bases each). There are 16 residues in the CDR3. Trimming pared 5 bases from V and 0 bases from J, leaving 14 bases between. Germline CDR1 MNHEY, CDR2 SVGEGT. CDR3: CASSPGPLSSYNEQFV. The CDR3 bases are TGTGCCAGCAGTCCGGGGCCGCTGAGCTCCTACAATGAGCAGTTCGTC.

CDR3 amino acids: CSAKDRVGPGGYTF. The CDR3 DNA follows: TGCAGTGCTAAGGACAGGGTGGGCCCTGGGGGCTACACCTTC. This chain uses TRBV20-1 with TRBJ1-2; 8 positions agree with TRBD1. V gave up 4 bases and J gave up 8 bases; unmatched junction bases: 12. This CDR3 spans 14 amino acids. The germline V gene has CDR1 DFQATT and CDR2 SNEGSKA (reference sequence).

This clonotype showed up just a few times. The chain recombines TRBV6-6 with TRBJ1-1, with 9 nucleotides matching TRBD1. Per the germline V gene, CDR1 is MNHNY and CDR2 is SVGAGI (reference sequence). This CDR3 region has 15 residues. The V and J ends lost 4 bases and 4 bases, in that order; junction bases with no gene match: 7. The CDR3 protein is CASSWGQGASTEAFF. CDR3 nucleotides: TGTGCCAGCAGTTGGGGACAGGGTGCAAGCACTGAAGCTTTCTTT.

This clonotype has a count of ten or more. With a much larger clone just one base away, this may be a read error. This rearrangement joins TRBV10-3 to TRBJ2-3; no clear D. Germline lookup yields CDR1 ENHRY and CDR2 SYGVKD. Trimming took off 8 bases at V and 8 bases at J, with 11 bases between the two ends. This CDR3 contains 11 residues. CDR3 region: CAIGERVTQYF. The CDR3 DNA reads TGTGCCATCGGAGAACGAGTTACGCAGTATTTT.

This clonotype was observed a few times. The CDR3 here is CATSTWERTEAFF. CDR3 sequence (DNA): TGTGCCACCAGTACGTGGGAACGGACTGAAGCTTTCTTT. The rearrangement uses TRBV24-1 and TRBJ1-1; D not certain. Germline V gene data show CDR1 as KGHDR and CDR2 as SFDVKD. This CDR3 contains 13 residues. V lost 6 bases to trimming and J lost 5 bases, with 12 bases between them.

This clonotype was observed at least ten times. The chain links TRBV7-2 to TRBJ2-1; 7 positions agree with TRBD2. Trimming cost V 2 bases and J 5 bases; bases outside gene matches: 3. The germline V gene encodes CDR1 SGHTA and CDR2 FQGNSA. The length of the CDR3 is 14 residues. CDR3 region: CASSLSGEHNEQFF. DNA for the CDR3: TGTGCCAGCAGCTTAAGCGGGGAGCACAATGAGCAGTTCTTC.

This clonotype was counted a single time. Sequence at one end of the junction differs from germline and may be a read error. The rearrangement uses TRBV20-1 and TRBJ2-3; 10 bases are shared with TRBD2. The CDR3 spans 15 residues. Germline-derived CDR1 and CDR2 are DFQATT and SNEGSKA (reference sequence). As DNA, the CDR3 is TGCAGTGCTAGCGCTAGCGGGGGAAGCACAGATGCGCAGTATTTT. Amino acid sequence: CSASASGGSTDAQYF.

This clonotype has just a few counts. The chain employs TRBV30 and TRBJ2-5; maybe TRBD2 (7 bases). Germline V CDR1 and CDR2: GTSNPN, SVGIG (reference sequence). The CDR3 totals 17 residues. Trimming pared 0 bases from V and 2 bases from J, leaving 19 bases between. The CDR3 loop is CAWSVGGGPRGQETQYF. CDR3 in DNA: TGTGCCTGGAGTGTGGGGGGGGGCCCTAGGGGACAAGAGACCCAGTACTTC.

On this clonotype: It may be a read error: a sequence one base away is much more abundant. The chain employs TRBV20-1 and TRBJ2-1; TRBD2 matches 7 bases. Near its end, the DNA agrees better with TRBJ2-7, so the J call may be wrong. The germline V gene encodes CDR1 DFQATT and CDR2 SNEGSKA (reference sequence). The CDR3 is made up of 15 amino acids. CDR3 in DNA: TGCAGTGCTGGGCTAACTAGCGTAAAACTCAATGAGCAGTACTTC. Translating gives CSAGLTSVKLNEQYF.

This clonotype was seen a few times. This rearrangement joins TRBV24-1 to TRBJ2-1, with TRBD1 matching over 9 bases. The germline gives CDR1 KGHDR, CDR2 SFDVKD. V was clipped by 7 bases and J by 5 bases; unmatched bases: 2. The CDR3 contains 13 residues. CDR3 sequence (DNA): TGTGCCACCAGGGGGACAGGGAACAATGAGCAGTTCTTC. Its translation is CATRGTGNNEQFF.

There are many counts of this clonotype. A much larger clone differs by one base, so this may be a read error. The genes are TRBV29-1 and TRBJ2-5; 9 bases fit TRBD1. The CDR3 contains 13 residues. Germline V gene data show CDR1 as SQVTM and CDR2 as ANQGSEA. CDR3: CSAKQGQGETRYF. The CDR3 DNA reads TGCAGCGCCAAGCAGGGACAGGGAGAGACCCGGTACTTC.

Details on this clonotype: This may arise from a read error, as a much more abundant clone is one base away. J is TRBJ2-1 and V is TRBV13; D may be TRBD1 (7 bases). Germline CDR1 is PRHDT and CDR2 is FYEKMQ (reference sequence). The CDR3 is 15 residues long. CDR3 bases: TGTGCCAGCAGCTTGACAGGGACTCCCTACAGTGAGCAGTTCTTC. This codes for CASSLTGTPYSEQFF.

The genes are TRBV29-1 and TRBJ2-5, with D hard to call. Germline V CDR1 and CDR2: SQVTM, ANQGSEA. The CDR3 has 11 residues. Between the trimmed V and J ends, which lost 4 bases and 11 bases, there was a span of 14 bases. The CDR3 nucleotides read TGCAGCGTTGGAGAGGAACGTCGGCAGTACTTC. Protein sequence: CSVGEERRQYF.

A single count supports this clonotype. V gene TRBV19 combines with J gene TRBJ1-2; D possibly corresponds to TRBD1 (5 bases). The germline V and J ends were trimmed by 8 bases and 6 bases, with 16 bases remaining between them. Germline V CDR1 and CDR2: LNHDA, SQIVND (reference sequence). The CDR3 has 13 amino acids. CDR3 nucleotides: TGTGCCAGTTCTTTGGGGCCAACTAATGGCTACACCTTC. It is translated as CASSLGPTNGYTF.

This clonotype was picked up many times. The rearrangement uses TRBV6-2 or TRBV6-3 and TRBJ2-1; D gene ambiguous. In germline, CDR1 is MNHEY, CDR2 SVGEGT. This CDR3 spans 13 amino acids. With 2 bases removed from V and 7 bases from J, the gap between germline ends came to 9 bases. Here the CDR3 DNA reads TGTGCCAGCAGTTACGGTGGTTGGAATGAGCAGTTCTTC. It yields the protein CASSYGGWNEQFF.

This clonotype was detected a few times. V usage is TRBV28 and J usage is TRBJ2-1; D gene uncertain. The CDR3 runs to 13 residues. The germline gives CDR1 MDHEN, CDR2 SYDVKM. Deletions cut 7 bases from V and 7 bases from J, with 14 bases between. CDR3 protein: CASTKESGNEQFF. In DNA form, the CDR3 reads TGTGCCAGCACTAAAGAGTCGGGTAATGAGCAGTTCTTC.

This clonotype was counted between two and nine times. The rearrangement joins TRBV5-1 to TRBJ1-4; D is ambiguous. Deletions cut 4 bases from V and 2 bases from J, with 12 bases between. The CDR3 has 15 amino acids. Germline V lookup: CDR1 SGHRS, CDR2 YFSETQ. CDR3 DNA: TGCGCCAGCAGCCCCTCCGGGTTGACTAATGAAAAACTGTTTTTT. Its translation is CASSPSGLTNEKLFF.